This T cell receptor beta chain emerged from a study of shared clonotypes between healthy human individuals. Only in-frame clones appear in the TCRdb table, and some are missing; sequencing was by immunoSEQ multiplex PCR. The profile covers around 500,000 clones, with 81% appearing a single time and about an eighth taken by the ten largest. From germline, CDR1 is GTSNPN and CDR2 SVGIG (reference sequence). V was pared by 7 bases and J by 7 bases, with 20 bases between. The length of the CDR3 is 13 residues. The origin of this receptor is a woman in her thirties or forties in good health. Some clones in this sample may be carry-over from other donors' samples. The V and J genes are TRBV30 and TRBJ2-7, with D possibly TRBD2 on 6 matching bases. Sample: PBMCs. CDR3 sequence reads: CAYESGSRGEQYF. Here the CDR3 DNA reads TGTGCCTATGAATCGGGATCCCGGGGGGAGCAGTACTTC.